This T cell receptor beta chain was obtained from a study of blood T cell repertoires in COVID-19 (dated by TCRdb to 2020 to 2021). About the full investigation: Samples covering the acute and convalescent phases of COVID-19 were provided by collaborators in the United States, Italy and Spain. The prospective study material was composed of cDNA or gDNA derived from T cells, B-cell-depleted T cells, or PBMCs. Subjects who had been exposed to COVID-19, were actively infected with it, or had recovered from it provided the deeply sampled blood TCRbeta repertoires that made up the dataset. The repertoires were released in a freely available public database meant as a resource for research on the immune response to SARS-CoV-2. The samples were drawn from the first 160 participants of the ongoing ImmuneRACE study and from over a thousand subjects provided by 6 global collaborators. A de-identified subject ID, COVID-19 status, age in years and sex were almost always included in the sample metadata. Where available, HLA class I and class II types were taken from metadata supplied by the sample provider and were not determined by assay-based typing. General findings and caveats noted by the study authors: The amount of clinical and demographic metadata varied by source and participant and was provided uncurated.

TCRbeta CDR3 regions were amplified from genomic DNA using the immunoSEQ Assay, a bias-controlled multiplex PCR. On the study's bioinformatics: Within the assay, amplification of reference gene primers was used to estimate how many nucleated cells each sample contained. To quantify the absolute abundance of each unique TCRbeta CDR3 rearrangement, sequence reads were collapsed and filtered. Productive Simpson clonality was computed per sample as the square root of Simpson's diversity index over productive rearrangements. TCRdb mirrors the immuneACCESS table, restricted to in-frame sequences. Some clones are absent from its copies; in checked studies, under half trace to an unresolved V gene, and the reason for the others is unknown. That table gives V, J and clone size, and the DNA gave D and trimming. The sample contains about 36,000 clones, 78% of them found a single time. The leading ten clones occupy 33% of the sample.

Points on this clone: No antigen is known for it. No much larger clonotype is one base removed from it; base qualities were not supplied.

Per the germline V gene, SGHRS is the CDR1 and YFSETQ is the CDR2. Deletion took 0 bases off V and 6 bases off J, with a span of 9 bases between the germline ends. Including cysteine and phenylalanine, the CDR3 has 14 amino acids. Of all the DNA, just the CDR3 is kept, 42 bases in frame from base 1. Each collaborating institution followed its own protocols to collect whole blood in K2EDTA tubes. For TCRbeta analysis, collaborator samples were shipped as frozen whole blood, as isolated PBMCs, or as DNA extracted from either sample type. The source of this sequence is a man between 60 and 75 years old with acute or convalescent COVID-19. Sequencing was performed on peripheral blood. This receptor chain uses TRBV5-1 and TRBJ1-4, and perhaps TRBD1 as D gene, on 5 matching bases. Here is the DNA: TGCGCCAGCAGCTTGGGGGGCGCGGATGAAAAACTGTTTTTT. Translated, this is CASSLGGADEKLFF.